Listed here are 20 T cell receptor beta chains from one sample, sequenced in a study of blood T cells in healthy people across ages. Through a sample-barcoded 5' primer and a J-beta primer mix, a second PCR was run for roughly 7 to 11 cycles. TCRdb itself ran the 5' RACE reads through MiXCR, one entry per CDR3 protein. The sample holds about 1.6 million distinct CDR3 sequences, roughly a third seen once. Material for sequencing was blood. These receptors were collected from a woman under 40 in good health.

This clonotype was detected only a few times. The chain carries TRBV3-1 and TRBJ2-3, with D hard to call. Germline CDR1 is LGHDT and CDR2 is YNNKEL (reference sequence). CDR3 length equals 17 residues. V dropped 0 bases and J dropped 3 bases, with 16 bases sitting between them. The CDR3 spells CASSQESRLSGTDTQYF. The CDR3, as DNA: TGTGCCAGCAGCCAAGAAAGCAGGCTCTCCGGGACAGATACGCAGTATTTT.

V is TRBV6-5 and J is TRBJ1-6; D perhaps matches TRBD1 (6 bases). This CDR3 comprises 14 residues. The germline CDR1 and CDR2 sequences are MNHEY and SVGAGI. V was pared by 8 bases and J by 14 bases, with 22 bases between. CDR3 nucleotide sequence: TGTGCCAGCTCGACAGAGCCGGTCCCAGGGGCCCTCCACTTT. Translation gives CASSTEPVPGALHF.

This clonotype has only a few counts. DNA for the CDR3: TGTGCCAGCAGCTTAGGAACCGGGACAGGGGGGAGCTATGGCTACACCTTC. Residues: CASSLGTGTGGSYGYTF. The chain combines TRBV11-2 with TRBJ1-2, with 11 bases lining up with TRBD1. Germline CDR1 and CDR2: SGHAT and FQNNGV. The ends lost 1 base at V and 4 bases at J; junction bases unmatched: 8. This CDR3 is 17 amino acids long.

The chain is built from TRBV10-3 and TRBJ2-3, with 8 nucleotides matching TRBD1. There are 14 residues in the CDR3. Germline V gene data show CDR1 as ENHRY and CDR2 as SYGVKD. The V gene end was trimmed by 5 bases and the J gene end by 6 bases; junction bases not matched to a gene: 7. In DNA form, the CDR3 reads TGTGCCATCAGTCCGAGACAGGGGTGGGATACGCAGTATTTT. This encodes CAISPRQGWDTQYF.

The J gene is TRBJ1-4, the V gene TRBV7-8; a weak D match, TRBD1 (5 bases). The length of the CDR3 is 17 residues. The V gene lost 3 bases and the J gene lost 7 bases, with 21 bases spanning the gap. Germline V gives CDR1 SGHVS, CDR2 FQNEAQ. The CDR3 bases are TGTGCCAGCAGCTTCCCTTCAGGTCAGGGCTTGGGTGAAAAACTGTTTTTT. Its protein product is CASSFPSGQGLGEKLFF.

V usage is TRBV20-1 and J usage is TRBJ1-2, with a weak D call TRBD1 (6 bases). Between the trimmed V and J ends, which lost 2 bases and 3 bases, there was a span of 16 bases. Germline CDR1 and CDR2: DFQATT and SNEGSKA (reference sequence). The CDR3 loop spans 15 amino acids. The CDR3, as DNA: TGCAGTGCTAGAAAGGACAGCGTTTCTTACTATGGCTACACCTTC. Translated: CSARKDSVSYYGYTF.

This clonotype appeared a few times. The V gene is TRBV5-1, the J gene TRBJ2-7; D may be TRBD1 (6 bases). Trimming removed 4 bases at V and 3 bases at J, with 17 bases between. The CDR3 loop spans 15 amino acids. Germline CDR1 and CDR2: SGHRS and YFSETQ. CDR3 residues: CASSDGTRRIYEQYF. The CDR3 nucleotides are TGCGCCAGCAGCGACGGGACACGAAGAATCTACGAGCAGTACTTC.

About this clonotype: The junction departs from germline at one end; a sequencing error may be responsible. The V call is TRBV29-1, the J call TRBJ2-7, with D perhaps being TRBD1 or TRBD2 (5 bases each). CDR1 is SQVTM, CDR2 ANQGSEA, per germline. The CDR3 runs to 13 residues. CDR3 region: CSIEDLGGYEQYF. The CDR3 DNA is TGCAGCATTGAAGATCTTGGGGGTTACGAGCAGTACTTC.

The chain joins TRBV15 to TRBJ1-2, with 7 bases aligning to TRBD1. V gave up 2 bases and J gave up 2 bases; unmatched junction bases: 5. Germline CDR1 is LNHNV and CDR2 is YYDKDF (reference sequence). This CDR3 contains 15 residues. CDR3 coding DNA: TGTGCCACCAGCAGATACGGACAGGCCAACTATGGCTACACCTTC. Its translation: CATSRYGQANYGYTF.

CDR3 in DNA: TGTGCCAGCAGCGTAGGGGACAGCAAGGACACTGAAGCTTTCTTT. This gives the protein CASSVGDSKDTEAFF. V usage is TRBV7-6 and J usage is TRBJ1-1; 7 bases fit TRBD1. V was clipped by 5 bases and J by 3 bases; unmatched bases: 9. The germline gives CDR1 SGHVS, CDR2 FNYEAQ. The CDR3 sequence is 15 residues long.

The chain joins TRBV20-1 to TRBJ1-2; TRBD1 aligns across 8 bases. V lost 0 bases, J lost 0 bases, and 3 bases stayed unmatched. The V gene's germline CDR1 is DFQATT and CDR2 SNEGSKA (reference sequence). This CDR3 is 15 amino acids long. The CDR3 region has the DNA TGCAGTGCTAGAGATGGGACAGGCGCTAACTATGGCTACACCTTC. Translation gives CSARDGTGANYGYTF.

This clonotype showed up just once. A junction boundary mismatches the germline segment, possibly from a read error. The V gene is TRBV12-3 or TRBV12-4, the J gene TRBJ2-3, with D tentatively TRBD2 (5 bases). The CDR3 is 16 residues long. This CDR3 reads CVSSSRRSGSTDAQYF. In DNA form, the CDR3 reads TGTGTCAGCAGCTCCCGTCGAAGCGGCAGCACAGATGCGCAGTATTTT.

For this clonotype: A much larger clone differs by one base, so this may be a read error. J is TRBJ2-3 and V is TRBV28; D is unresolved. The CDR3 covers 13 residues. Per germline, CDR1 MDHEN and CDR2 SYDVKM. CDR3: CAGSMRGPDTQYF. CDR3 bases: TGTGCCGGCAGTATGAGAGGCCCAGATACGCAGTATTTT.

This clonotype was observed a few times. This chain joins TRBV28 and TRBJ2-3, with 7 bases identical to TRBD1. J lost 2 bases, V lost 5 bases, and 13 bases had no gene match. The CDR3 loop spans 17 amino acids. Germline V lookup: CDR1 MDHEN, CDR2 SYDVKM. DNA for the CDR3: TGTGCCAGCAGTCGAATACAGGGGAATCAAGACACAGATACGCAGTATTTT. Protein: CASSRIQGNQDTDTQYF. The complete variable domain, with remaining parts taken from reference TRBV28 and TRBJ2-3, reads DVKVTQSSRYLVKRTGEKVFLECVQDMDHENMFWYRQDPGLGLRLIYFSYDVKMKEKGDIPEGYSVSREKKERFSLILESASTNQTSMYLCASSRIQGNQDTDTQYFGPGTRLTVL.

This clonotype turned up a few times. This chain connects TRBV3-1 to TRBJ2-7; D is tentatively TRBD1 or TRBD2 (7 bases each). CDR3 length equals 15 residues. CDR1 is LGHDT, CDR2 YNNKEL, per germline (reference sequence). The V end lost 4 bases, the J end lost 5 bases, and 18 bases lay between the germline ends. For the CDR3, the DNA is TGTGCCAGCAGCCCCATCCCAGGGGGGGGCCACGAGCAGTACTTC. It translates to CASSPIPGGGHEQYF.

This chain links TRBV20-1 with TRBJ2-5; 9 nucleotides agree with TRBD2. V lost 5 bases, J lost 1 base, and 8 bases stayed unmatched. CDR3 length equals 15 residues. The V gene's germline CDR1 is DFQATT and CDR2 SNEGSKA (reference sequence). The CDR3 loop is CSAEDPGLAQETQYF. The CDR3 DNA reads TGCAGTGCTGAGGACCCGGGACTAGCCCAAGAGACCCAGTACTTC.

Comments on this clonotype: One base away lies a much larger clone, so this may be a sequencing read error. No DNA is shown, since the ends of the CDR3 on it are uncertain; the CDR3 is the one TCRdb lists. The CDR3 region is CASSQEGFGTGAYERYF. V and J are TRBV4-1 and TRBJ2-7; the D segment call TRBD1 is taken from the table without a DNA check. The CDR3 totals 17 residues, both ends included. CDR1 is MGHRA, CDR2 YSYEKL, per germline.

J is TRBJ1-1 and V is TRBV20-1; 10 bases are a match to TRBD1. From germline, CDR1 is DFQATT and CDR2 SNEGSKA (reference sequence). Trimming removed 6 bases from V and 1 base from J; junction bases left unmatched: 5. The CDR3 totals 14 residues. CDR3 bases: TGCAGTGCCCCCCGGGACAGGGGGAACACTGAAGCTTTCTTT. Translated, it gives CSAPRDRGNTEAFF.

This clonotype turned up a few times. This sequence joins TRBV27 and TRBJ2-5, with TRBD2 matching 8 bases. The CDR3 consists of 13 residues. Trimming at V came to 6 bases and at J to 11 bases, leaving 11 bases not matched to a gene. Germline-derived CDR1 and CDR2 are MNHEY and SMNVEV (reference sequence). The CDR3, as DNA: TGTGCCAGCAGAGGACCCGGGACTAGACCTCAGTACTTC. It codes for CASRGPGTRPQYF.

This clonotype has more than one count but fewer than ten. The V call is TRBV25-1, the J call TRBJ2-7; 9 bases agree with TRBD1. The CDR3 runs 14 residues. Germline V gives CDR1 MGHDK, CDR2 SYGVNS. V shed 3 bases and J 7 bases; nucleotides not matched to a gene: 7. The CDR3 sequence is CASSEGTGNREQYF. The CDR3 DNA follows: TGTGCCAGCAGTGAGGGGACAGGGAACAGGGAGCAGTACTTC.